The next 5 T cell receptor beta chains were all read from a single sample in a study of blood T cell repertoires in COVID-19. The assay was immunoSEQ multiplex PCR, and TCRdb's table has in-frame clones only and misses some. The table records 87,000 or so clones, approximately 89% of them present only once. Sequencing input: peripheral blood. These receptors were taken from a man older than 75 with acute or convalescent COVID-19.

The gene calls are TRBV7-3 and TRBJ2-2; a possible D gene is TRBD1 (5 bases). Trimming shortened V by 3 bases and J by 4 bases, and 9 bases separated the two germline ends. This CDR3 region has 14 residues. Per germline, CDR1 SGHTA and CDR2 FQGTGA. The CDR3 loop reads CASSLAGATGELFF. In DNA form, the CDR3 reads TGTGCCAGCAGCTTGGCTGGGGCCACCGGGGAGCTGTTTTTT.

CDR3 amino acids: CASSVSEGLAKNIQYF. CDR3 nucleotide sequence: TGTGCCAGCAGCGTTTCTGAGGGACTAGCCAAAAACATTCAGTACTTC. The V and J genes are TRBV9 and TRBJ2-4; TRBD2 might be the D (6 bases). Trimming took 2 bases from V and 0 from J, leaving 12 bases between them. The germline CDR1 and CDR2 sequences are SGDLS and YYNGEE. The CDR3 contains 16 residues.

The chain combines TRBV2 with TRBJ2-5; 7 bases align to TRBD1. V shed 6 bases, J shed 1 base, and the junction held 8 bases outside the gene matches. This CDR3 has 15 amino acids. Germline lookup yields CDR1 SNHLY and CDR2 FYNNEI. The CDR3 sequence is CASRETGTPQETQYF. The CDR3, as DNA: TGTGCCAGCAGGGAGACAGGGACCCCCCAAGAGACCCAGTACTTC. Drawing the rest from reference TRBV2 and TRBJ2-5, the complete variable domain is EPEVTQTPSHQVTQMGQEVILRCVPISNHLYFYWYRQILGQKVEFLVSFYNNEISEKSEIFDDQFSVERPDGSNFTLKIRSTKLEDSAMYFCASRETGTPQETQYFGPGTRLLVL.

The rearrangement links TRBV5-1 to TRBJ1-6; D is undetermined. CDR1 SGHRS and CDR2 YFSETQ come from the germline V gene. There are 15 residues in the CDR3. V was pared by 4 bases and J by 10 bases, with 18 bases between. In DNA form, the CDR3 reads TGCGCCAGCAGCCTGCCGGGAGTCGGGGAGTCACCCCTCCACTTT. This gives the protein CASSLPGVGESPLHF.

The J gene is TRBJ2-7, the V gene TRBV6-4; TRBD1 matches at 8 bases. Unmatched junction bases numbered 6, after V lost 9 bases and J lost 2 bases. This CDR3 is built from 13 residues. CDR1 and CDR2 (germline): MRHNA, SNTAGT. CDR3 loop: CARRDRRTYEQYF. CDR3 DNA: TGTGCCAGGAGGGACAGGCGGACCTACGAGCAGTACTTC.